The next 15 T cell receptor beta chains were all read from a single sample in a study of blood T cell repertoires in COVID-19 (dated by TCRdb to the early 2020s). Receptor amplification or capture employed the immunoSEQ multiplex PCR assay. The source is immuneACCESS, and TCRdb retained only in-frame sequences with V and J called. Part of the clones is not carried over; for the studies checked, unresolved V genes explain less than half of this, and the remainder is unexplained. The sample table records roughly 180,000 clones; roughly three quarters of these occur just once. The top ten clonotypes cover approximately 8.6% of the sample. The sample taken for sequencing was peripheral blood. The receptors originated from a woman between 45 and 65 years old with active or convalescent COVID-19.

The J gene is TRBJ2-7, the V gene TRBV15; tentative D call: TRBD1 (8 bases). CDR1 LNHNV and CDR2 YYDKDF come from the germline V gene (reference sequence). With 5 bases removed from V and 3 bases from J, the gap between germline ends came to 14 bases. The length of the CDR3 is 14 residues. CDR3 coding DNA: TGTGCCACCAGCGGCTACAGGGGGGGCTACGAGCAGTACTTC. Amino acids: CATSGYRGGYEQYF.

This clone has a handful of counts. This chain connects TRBV7-2 to TRBJ2-6; unclear D gene. Trimming took off 5 bases at V and 2 bases at J, with 7 bases between the two ends. Looked up from germline, CDR1 is SGHTA and CDR2 is FQGNSA. The CDR3 is 14 residues long. The DNA of the CDR3 is TGTGCCAGCAGCCCCACAACTGGGGCCAACGTCCTGACTTTC. It codes for CASSPTTGANVLTF.

This chain uses TRBV28 with TRBJ1-5; TRBD1 is a possible D gene (6 bases). CDR1 is MDHEN, CDR2 SYDVKM, per germline. Trimming removed 11 bases at V and 2 bases at J, with 10 bases between. The length of the CDR3 is 12 residues. CDR3 sequence: CASRTGNQPQHF. CDR3 DNA sequence: TGTGCCTCAAGGACAGGCAATCAGCCCCAGCATTTT.

This clone was counted between two and nine times. The genes are TRBV10-3 and TRBJ1-3, with 7 bases fitting TRBD1. The CDR3 length is 15 residues. From germline, CDR1 is ENHRY and CDR2 SYGVKD. The V and J ends lost 6 bases and 2 bases, in that order; junction bases with no gene match: 7. The CDR3 nucleotides are TGTGCCATCAGCTACTCACAGGGGCCTGGAAACACCATATATTTT. Residues: CAISYSQGPGNTIYF.

This clone has a single count. The CDR3 bases are TGTGCCAGCAGCTTTAGGACTAGTGACACCGGGGAGCTGTTTTTT. The encoded protein is CASSFRTSDTGELFF. The chain employs TRBV7-9 and TRBJ2-2, with 7 bases lining up with TRBD2. V was clipped by 3 bases and J by 3 bases; unmatched bases: 4. CDR1 is SEHNR and CDR2 is FQNEAQ in the germline V gene (reference sequence). CDR3 length: 15 residues.

This clone was found once. The chain combines TRBV14 with TRBJ2-2; D gene uncertain. Germline CDR1 SGHDN, CDR2 FVKESK. Deletions cut 3 bases from V and 3 bases from J, with 8 bases between. There are 14 residues in the CDR3. As DNA, the CDR3 is TGTGCCAGCAGCCAGCGGTGGGACACCGGGGAGCTGTTTTTT. Translated, it gives CASSQRWDTGELFF.

The chain carries TRBV11-2 and TRBJ1-5; tentatively, D is TRBD1 (6 bases). The CDR3 covers 13 residues. Germline values: CDR1 SGHAT, CDR2 FQNNGV. Trimming left V 5 bases short and J 7 bases short, with 12 bases between. The CDR3 coding sequence is TGTGCCAGCAGCCAATCACAGGGACAGCCCCAGCATTTT. Translating gives CASSQSQGQPQHF.

As concerns this clone: Other DNA variants within this sample encode the same CDR3. This chain links TRBV6-2 or TRBV6-3 with TRBJ1-5; TRBD1 might be the D (5 bases). There are 14 residues in the CDR3. Germline V gives CDR1 MNHEY, CDR2 SVGEGT. Deletions cut 2 bases from V and 4 bases from J, with 9 bases between. CDR3 in DNA: TGTGCCAGCAGTTACGGGGGGGGTAATCAGCCCCAGCATTTT. Its translation is CASSYGGGNQPQHF.

V gene TRBV18 combines with J gene TRBJ2-4; TRBD2 agrees at 9 bases. The ends lost 0 bases at V and 2 bases at J; junction bases unmatched: 8. Per the germline V gene, CDR1 is KGHSH and CDR2 is LQKENI. The CDR3 spans 18 residues. The CDR3 coding sequence is TGTGCCAGCTCACCACCCGGGATCGCGGGAGGGCCCAAAAACATTCAGTACTTC. It yields the protein CASSPPGIAGGPKNIQYF.

The chain couples TRBV2 to TRBJ1-5, with 7 positions matching TRBD1. Germline V gene sequence: CDR1 SNHLY, CDR2 FYNNEI. V shed 7 bases and J 4 bases; nucleotides not matched to a gene: 7. The CDR3 spans 14 residues. The CDR3 loop reads CASTVNRGNQPQHF. CDR3 DNA: TGTGCCAGCACTGTGAACAGGGGAAATCAGCCCCAGCATTTT.

This rearrangement joins TRBV7-3 to TRBJ1-1, with a weak D call TRBD1 (5 bases). Germline V gene sequence: CDR1 SGHTA, CDR2 FQGTGA. Trimming removed 5 bases at V and 4 bases at J, with 11 bases between. This CDR3 is built from 13 residues. For the CDR3, the DNA is TGTGCCAGCAGCCCCCGGGGGGGCACTGAAGCTTTCTTT. As protein: CASSPRGGTEAFF.

This rearrangement joins TRBV18 to TRBJ1-5; D is ambiguous. The CDR3 runs 15 residues. The germline V gene encodes CDR1 KGHSH and CDR2 LQKENI. The ends were cut back, 3 bases at V and 3 bases at J, with 12 bases in the middle. This chain's CDR3 is CASSPEGAANQPQHF. CDR3 bases: TGTGCCAGCTCACCCGAGGGAGCCGCCAATCAGCCCCAGCATTTT.

The J gene is TRBJ1-1, the V gene TRBV7-9, with unresolved D. The CDR3 contains 13 residues. Trimming pared 6 bases from V and 5 bases from J, leaving 13 bases between. Germline CDR1 is SEHNR and CDR2 is FQNEAQ (reference sequence). Here the CDR3 reads CASRLEPNTEAFF. The CDR3 DNA is TGTGCCAGCAGACTCGAGCCTAATACTGAAGCTTTCTTT.

This chain links TRBV5-1 with TRBJ1-6, with a possible D match to TRBD1 (5 bases). Germline V gene lookup returns CDR1 SGHRS and CDR2 YFSETQ. The germline V and J ends were trimmed by 2 bases and 5 bases, with 14 bases remaining between them. This CDR3 spans 16 amino acids. CDR3 residues: CASSLSREGNNSPLHF. The CDR3 DNA follows: TGCGCCAGCAGCTTAAGTCGGGAGGGGAATAATTCACCCCTCCACTTT.

The chain combines TRBV7-2 with TRBJ2-3; D gene ambiguous. The germline gives CDR1 SGHTA, CDR2 FQGNSA. This CDR3 is 14 amino acids long. V was clipped by 5 bases and J by 1 base, with 10 bases between them. The CDR3 DNA reads TGTGCCAGCAGCGTTTGGCAGGGCACAGATACGCAGTATTTT. This encodes CASSVWQGTDTQYF.